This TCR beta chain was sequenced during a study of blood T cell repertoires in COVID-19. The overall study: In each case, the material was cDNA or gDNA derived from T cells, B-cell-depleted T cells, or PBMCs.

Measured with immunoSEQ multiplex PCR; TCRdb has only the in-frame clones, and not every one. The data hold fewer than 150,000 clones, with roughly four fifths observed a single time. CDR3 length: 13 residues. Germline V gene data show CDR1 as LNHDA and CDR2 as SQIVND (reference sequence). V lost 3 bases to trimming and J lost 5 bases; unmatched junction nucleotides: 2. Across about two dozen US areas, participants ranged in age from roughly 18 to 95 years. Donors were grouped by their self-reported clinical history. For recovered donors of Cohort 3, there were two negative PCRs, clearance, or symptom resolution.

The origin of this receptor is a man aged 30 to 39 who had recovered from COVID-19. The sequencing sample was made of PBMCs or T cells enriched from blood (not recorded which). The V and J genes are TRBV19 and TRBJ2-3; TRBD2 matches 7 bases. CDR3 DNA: TGTGCCAGTAGTATCGGGGAGGGAGATACGCAGTATTTT. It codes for CASSIGEGDTQYF.